Each of the 31 T cell receptor beta chains below was sequenced from the same sample in a study of blood T cells in healthy people across ages. For the second PCR, which ran for 7 to 11 cycles, a sample-barcoded 5' primer and a J-beta primer mix were used. A single record per CDR3 protein comes from TCRdb applying MiXCR to the 5' RACE reads. The table lists 600,000 to 1,000,000 distinct CDR3 sequences, roughly 25% of them singletons. The same sample was also studied in work on T cells of mothers and their children.

The sample consisted of blood. These receptors originate from a boy younger than 18 in good health.

The V call is TRBV28, the J call TRBJ2-1; D may be TRBD2 (5 bases). The CDR3 has 14 residues. Trimming removed 3 bases at V and 2 bases at J, with 8 bases between. From germline, CDR1 is MDHEN and CDR2 SYDVKM. In DNA, the CDR3 is TGTGCCAGCAGTTTGATAGCGACCTACAATGAGCAGTTCTTC. This sequence encodes CASSLIATYNEQFF.

This clonotype turned up a few times. This chain connects TRBV5-1 to TRBJ2-5; D is possibly TRBD2 (6 bases). The J call is doubtful: the DNA matches TRBJ2-1 better. Germline values: CDR1 SGHRS, CDR2 YFSETQ. The CDR3 is made up of 16 amino acids. The CDR3 bases are TGCGCCAGCAGCTTAGATGGGGGGACCCCAATTGATGAGCAGTTCTTC. Translated, it gives CASSLDGGTPIDEQFF.

This clonotype occurred many times. The rearrangement uses TRBV28 and TRBJ2-4; 7 nucleotides agree with TRBD1. Losses at the gene ends were 5 bases for V and 5 bases for J; bases not matched to a gene: 3. The CDR3 spans 13 residues. In germline, CDR1 is MDHEN, CDR2 SYDVKM. CDR3 sequence reads: CASSAGTENIQYF. The CDR3 coding sequence is TGTGCCAGCAGTGCCGGGACAGAAAACATTCAGTACTTC.

This clonotype was detected only a few times. The chain links TRBV7-2 to TRBJ1-4; D not certain. The CDR3 extends over 15 amino acids. CDR1 is SGHTA and CDR2 is FQGNSA in the germline V gene. The germline V and J ends were trimmed by 5 bases and 8 bases, with 18 bases remaining between them. For the CDR3, the DNA is TGTGCCAGCAGCCCAAGTAGCGACTGGAGGGAAAAACTGTTTTTT. This sequence encodes CASSPSSDWREKLFF.

The chain carries TRBV20-1 and TRBJ2-1; 9 bases are shared with TRBD2. Trimming removed 5 bases from V and 3 bases from J; junction bases left unmatched: 5. There are 14 residues in the CDR3. Germline loops: CDR1 DFQATT, CDR2 SNEGSKA (reference sequence). The DNA for the CDR3 is TGCAGTGCTCAGGGACTAGCAGGCTACAATGAGCAGTTCTTC. It codes for CSAQGLAGYNEQFF.

This rearrangement joins TRBV7-8 to TRBJ2-5, with D tentatively TRBD2 (6 bases). The J call may be mistaken, given a closer DNA end match to TRBJ2-1. Germline V gene sequence: CDR1 SGHVS, CDR2 FQNEAQ. This CDR3 contains 16 residues. The CDR3 here is CASSPDGAGTRNEQFF. CDR3 nucleotides: TGTGCCAGCAGCCCCGACGGGGCAGGGACTCGAAATGAGCAGTTCTTC.

This chain links TRBV6-5 with TRBJ2-2; 11 bases match TRBD1. Per germline, CDR1 MNHEY and CDR2 SVGAGI. The CDR3 sequence is 15 residues long. V shed 6 bases, J shed 5 bases, and the junction held 5 bases outside the gene matches. The CDR3 DNA reads TGTGCCAGCAGCCTGGGACAGGGGGTTACCGGGGAGCTGTTTTTT. The encoded protein is CASSLGQGVTGELFF.

The chain uses TRBV20-1 and TRBJ2-1; D possibly uses TRBD1 or TRBD2 (5 bases each). Trimming shortened V by 2 bases and J by 6 bases, and 11 bases separated the two germline ends. Germline V gene sequence: CDR1 DFQATT, CDR2 SNEGSKA (reference sequence). The CDR3 contains 13 residues. DNA of the CDR3: TGCAGTGCTAGAATGGGGACCTTCAATGAGCAGTTCTTC. Translated, it gives CSARMGTFNEQFF.

V and J are TRBV9 and TRBJ2-7, with TRBD1 matching over 8 bases. CDR1 SGDLS and CDR2 YYNGEE come from the germline V gene. J gave up 3 bases and V 4 bases, and 15 bases lay outside the gene matches. The CDR3 extends over 17 amino acids. The CDR3 sequence: CASSPYGGQGAVYEQYF. The CDR3 bases are TGTGCCAGCAGCCCCTACGGAGGGCAGGGGGCGGTCTACGAGCAGTACTTC. The full variable domain, in which reference TRBV9 and TRBJ2-7 provide the parts outside the CDR3, is DSGVTQTPKHLITATGQRVTLRCSPRSGDLSVYWYQQSLDQGLQFLIQYYNGEERAKGNILERFSAQQFPDLHSELNLSSLELGDSALYFCASSPYGGQGAVYEQYFGPGTRLTVT.

The chain employs TRBV20-1 and TRBJ2-3; 8 nucleotides align to TRBD2. V shed 3 bases, J shed 1 base, and the junction held 9 bases outside the gene matches. The CDR3 runs to 16 residues. Germline V CDR1 and CDR2: DFQATT, SNEGSKA (reference sequence). The CDR3 reads CSASGGAHPGTDTQYF. The CDR3 bases are TGCAGTGCTAGCGGGGGGGCCCATCCAGGCACAGATACGCAGTATTTT.

For this clonotype: Relative to the germline gene, one junction end is altered; a read error may explain this. This chain uses TRBV4-1 with TRBJ1-1, with 7 bases matching TRBD1. The CDR3 has 15 residues. Germline CDR1 reads MGHRA; CDR2 reads YSYEKL. Written as DNA, the CDR3 is TGCGCCAGCAGCTACTGGACAGGAATGAACACTGAGGCTTTCTTT. Amino acid sequence: CASSYWTGMNTEAFF.

The J gene is TRBJ2-5, the V gene TRBV7-9, with 7 bases identical to TRBD1. The length of the CDR3 is 17 residues. CDR1 and CDR2 from the germline V gene are SEHNR and FQNEAQ (reference sequence). The J segment lost 5 bases and the V segment lost 5 bases, leaving 17 bases of the junction unmatched. The CDR3 region is CASSPRQGTRDDETQYF. The CDR3 DNA sequence: TGTGCCAGCAGCCCACGACAGGGAACCAGAGATGATGAGACCCAGTACTTC.

This clonotype was observed a single time. The chain couples TRBV7-2 to TRBJ2-5, with 8 bases aligning to TRBD2. The J call may be incorrect, as the DNA end agrees better with TRBJ2-1. CDR3 length equals 15 residues. Germline CDR1 is SGHTA and CDR2 is FQGNSA. The CDR3 DNA reads TGTGCCAGCACCTCTACTAGCGGAGGGGGGAATGAGCAGTTCTTC. This codes for CASTSTSGGGNEQFF.

V usage is TRBV20-1 and J usage is TRBJ2-5; 7 bases align to TRBD2. This CDR3 is 13 amino acids long. The J segment lost 2 bases and the V segment lost 3 bases, leaving 3 bases of the junction unmatched. The germline CDR1 and CDR2 sequences are DFQATT and SNEGSKA (reference sequence). The CDR3 coding sequence is TGCAGTGCTAGGGAGCGGGGTCAAGAGACCCAGTACTTC. This codes for CSARERGQETQYF.

This clonotype was picked up a small number of times. The rearrangement joins TRBV28 to TRBJ2-1; 11 nucleotides match TRBD1. V trimming: 2 bases; J trimming: 7 bases; junction bases outside the gene matches: 7. In germline, CDR1 is MDHEN, CDR2 SYDVKM. The CDR3 has 16 residues. Here the CDR3 reads CASSLPRGTGGNEQFF. CDR3 DNA sequence: TGTGCCAGCAGTTTACCCCGGGGGACAGGGGGAAATGAGCAGTTCTTC.

The CDR3 DNA reads as TGTGCCAGCAGCTTAGTCGGGACAGGGGTTTCCGGGGAGCTGTTTTTT. Translation: CASSLVGTGVSGELFF. This chain connects TRBV7-2 to TRBJ2-2, with 10 nucleotides matching TRBD1. Germline CDR1 SGHTA, CDR2 FQGNSA. Unmatched junction bases numbered 5, after V lost 1 base and J lost 6 bases. The CDR3 length is 16 residues.

This clonotype occurred many times. This chain links TRBV7-2 with TRBJ2-7; D is unresolved. The CDR3 is 12 residues long. Germline-derived CDR1 and CDR2 are SGHTA and FQGNSA. V lost 5 bases and J 2 bases, leaving 7 bases between the germline ends. DNA for the CDR3: TGTGCCAGCAGCGGTGGGGCCTACGAGCAGTACTTC. Its protein product is CASSGGAYEQYF.

In its sample, this clonotype was seen a few times. This chain joins TRBV4-3 and TRBJ2-2; tentatively, D is TRBD1 or TRBD2 (5 bases each). Germline V lookup: CDR1 LGHNA, CDR2 YSLEER. The CDR3 consists of 15 residues. V shed 4 bases and J shed 5 bases, with 14 bases lying between them. The CDR3 bases are TGCGCCAGCAGCCCCCATATTGAGGGGACCGGGGAGCTGTTTTTT. Residues: CASSPHIEGTGELFF.

The chain recombines TRBV20-1 with TRBJ2-7; 7 nucleotides line up with TRBD2. With 0 bases clipped from V and 4 bases from J, the junction kept 9 bases outside the gene matches. Germline CDR1 is DFQATT and CDR2 is SNEGSKA (reference sequence). This CDR3 spans 15 amino acids. This chain's CDR3 is CSARELRGREYEQYF. CDR3 nucleotides: TGCAGTGCTAGAGAGCTTCGCGGGAGAGAATACGAGCAGTACTTC.

The rearrangement joins TRBV28 to TRBJ2-3; the D is unclear. With 8 bases removed from V and 1 base from J, the gap between germline ends came to 13 bases. This CDR3 has 14 amino acids. Germline V gene sequence: CDR1 MDHEN, CDR2 SYDVKM. The CDR3 loop is CASEDFGGTDTQYF. The CDR3 nucleotides read TGTGCCAGCGAAGATTTCGGCGGCACAGATACGCAGTATTTT.

This chain joins TRBV28 and TRBJ2-7; 8 bases are shared with TRBD1. V shed 5 bases, J shed 1 base, and the junction held 13 bases outside the gene matches. CDR1 is MDHEN and CDR2 is SYDVKM in the germline V gene. The CDR3 covers 17 residues. CDR3 bases: TGTGCCAGCAGTACGGACAGGGAGGTTTCCCGATCCTACGAGCAGTACTTC. The encoded protein is CASSTDREVSRSYEQYF.

Turning to this clonotype: This may arise from a read error, as a much more abundant clone is one base away. The gene calls are TRBV12-3 or TRBV12-4 and TRBJ2-1; 9 positions agree with TRBD1. There are 15 residues in the CDR3. J lost 4 bases, V lost 5 bases, and 6 bases had no gene match. The DNA for the CDR3 is TGTGCCAGCAGTCCCGGGACAGGGTTTTACAATGAGCAGTTCTTC. It specifies CASSPGTGFYNEQFF.

Note on this clonotype: A read error may explain this, as a much larger clone is one base away. The V and J genes are TRBV20-1 and TRBJ2-5, with 9 nucleotides matching TRBD2. The closer fit of TRBJ2-1 to the DNA end suggests the J call may be wrong. From germline, CDR1 is DFQATT and CDR2 SNEGSKA (reference sequence). This CDR3 comprises 14 residues. This chain's CDR3 is CSSHSGRPADGQFF. The DNA of the CDR3 is TGCAGTTCACATAGCGGGAGACCGGCGGATGGGCAGTTCTTC.

This clonotype has more than one count but fewer than ten. This chain joins TRBV20-1 and TRBJ1-4; no definite D call. V lost 5 bases and J lost 2, with 18 bases in between. This CDR3 is 16 amino acids long. Germline values: CDR1 DFQATT, CDR2 SNEGSKA (reference sequence). CDR3 residues: CSAHPDAGMTNEKLFF. The CDR3, as DNA: TGCAGTGCTCACCCAGACGCGGGGATGACTAATGAAAAACTGTTTTTT.

On this clonotype: A much larger clone differs by one base, so this may be a read error. The J gene is TRBJ2-7, the V gene TRBV3-1; no definite D call. The CDR3 has 12 residues. Germline V gene data show CDR1 as LGHDT and CDR2 as YNNKEL (reference sequence). V was shortened by 2 bases and J by 0 bases, with 2 bases between the two germline ends. The CDR3 protein is CASSQHSYEQYF. The CDR3 coding sequence is TGTGCCAGCAGCCAACACTCCTACGAGCAGTACTTC.

The chain combines TRBV7-9 with TRBJ1-4; no firm D call. There are 13 residues in the CDR3. V was cut by 7 bases and J by 4 bases, with 10 bases left in between. Germline assignment: CDR1 SEHNR and CDR2 FQNEAQ (reference sequence). CDR3 loop: CASNRAFNEKLFF. CDR3 DNA: TGTGCCAGCAACCGGGCCTTTAATGAAAAACTGTTTTTT.

The rearrangement links TRBV5-5 to TRBJ2-2; D is uncertain. The V end lost 0 bases, the J end lost 2 bases, and 11 bases lay between the germline ends. The CDR3 is made up of 16 amino acids. Germline V lookup: CDR1 SGHKS, CDR2 YYEKEE (reference sequence). The CDR3 region has the DNA TGTGCCAGCAGCTTGGGTTCCACCGCCAACACCGGGGAGCTGTTTTTT. Translation: CASSLGSTANTGELFF.

The chain couples TRBV18 to TRBJ1-5; D unresolved. CDR1 KGHSH and CDR2 LQKENI come from the germline V gene. The CDR3 loop spans 16 amino acids. The V and J ends lost 5 bases and 2 bases respectively, with 16 bases between them. The CDR3 sequence: CASSSGLPIGNQPQHF. CDR3 DNA sequence: TGTGCCAGCTCATCCGGGTTACCAATAGGCAATCAGCCCCAGCATTTT.

This chain joins TRBV6-5 and TRBJ2-3; 8 bases fit TRBD2. Germline lookup yields CDR1 MNHEY and CDR2 SVGAGI. Trimming at V came to 2 bases and at J to 4 bases, leaving 2 bases not matched to a gene. The CDR3 extends over 14 amino acids. CDR3 loop: CASSYPGRADTQYF. CDR3 nucleotide sequence: TGTGCCAGCAGTTACCCCGGGAGGGCAGATACGCAGTATTTT.

This clonotype was counted only a few times. V is TRBV12-3 or TRBV12-4 and J is TRBJ2-2; no firm D call. CDR3 length equals 15 residues. V lost 3 bases, J lost 5 bases, and 13 bases lay in between. The CDR3 protein is CASSFRSTMTGELFF. As DNA, the CDR3 is TGTGCCAGCAGTTTTCGAAGCACGATGACCGGGGAGCTGTTTTTT.

J is TRBJ2-1 and V is TRBV12-5; no reliable D call. The germline gives CDR1 LGHNT, CDR2 FRNRAP. Trimming shortened V by 6 bases and J by 0 bases, and 9 bases separated the two germline ends. The CDR3 covers 14 residues. The CDR3 is CASGPTASYNEQFF. CDR3 bases: TGTGCTAGTGGCCCGACGGCCTCCTACAATGAGCAGTTCTTC.